This TCR beta chain was found in a study of blood T cell repertoires in COVID-19. CDR1 and CDR2 from the germline V gene are SQVTM and ANQGSEA. This CDR3 has 15 amino acids. Trimming at V came to 4 bases and at J to 4 bases, leaving 12 bases not matched to a gene. Profiling relied on immunoSEQ multiplex PCR, and the TCRdb table lists in-frame clones only, not all of them. This table has under 250,000 clones, roughly 85% appearing once. The rearrangement joins TRBV29-1 to TRBJ1-2; 7 bases fit TRBD1. This sequence originates from a woman between 50 and 59 years old with acute COVID-19. Material: PBMCs or T cells enriched from blood (not recorded which). This CDR3 is CSVVIGGESVYGYTF. The CDR3 region has the DNA TGCAGCGTTGTGATAGGGGGCGAGTCCGTCTATGGCTACACCTTC. The full variable domain, in which reference TRBV29-1 and TRBJ1-2 provide the parts outside the CDR3, is SAVISQKPSRDICQRGTSLTIQCQVDSQVTMMFWYRQQPGQSLTLIATANQGSEATYESGFVIDKFPISRPNLTFSTLTVSNMSPEDSSIYLCSVVIGGESVYGYTFGSGTRLTVV.